These 20 T cell receptor beta chains originate from one sample sequenced in a study of cytotoxic CD8 clonotypes in ibrutinib-treated CLL (dated by TCRdb to the early 2020s). Library preparation employed the immunoSEQ multiplex PCR assay. TCRdb took over this immuneACCESS table, retaining in-frame rearrangements with V and J assigned. Such tables are incomplete; in checked studies, under half of the missing clones stem from an unresolved V gene, and the remainder is unexplained. The sample table lists approximately 130,000 clones, around 80% of them with a count of one. The biggest ten clones account for less than 4% of the sample. The time point label, read with the paper, signifies: around 25 months on ibrutinib. The specimen comprised PBMCs, sampled after 24 months of ibrutinib treatment. The receptors shown here come from a human donor with chronic lymphocytic leukemia.

V gene TRBV2 combines with J gene TRBJ1-6; D is possibly TRBD1 (6 bases). Looked up from germline, CDR1 is SNHLY and CDR2 is FYNNEI. The CDR3 is 16 residues long. Trimming shortened V by 2 bases and J by 0 bases, and 8 bases separated the two germline ends. CDR3 region: CASSERGSSYNSPLHF. For the CDR3, the DNA is TGTGCCAGCAGTGAAAGGGGGTCCTCCTATAATTCACCCCTCCACTTT.

This chain joins TRBV5-5 and TRBJ2-7; 7 bases are a match to TRBD1. Germline loops: CDR1 SGHKS, CDR2 YYEKEE (reference sequence). Trimming at V came to 4 bases and at J to 12 bases, leaving 16 bases not matched to a gene. This CDR3 is 14 amino acids long. CDR3 bases: TGTGCCAGCAGCGTAGGGACAGCCCCTGGGGATGTGTACTTC. It translates to CASSVGTAPGDVYF.

This clone has a handful of counts. CDR3 nucleotide sequence: TGCGCCAGCAGCCTCGGAGGGACACTCAAGGGTGAAAAACTGTTTTTT. Protein product: CASSLGGTLKGEKLFF. The chain employs TRBV5-1 and TRBJ1-4, with D possibly TRBD1 on 6 matching bases. The V end lost 4 bases, the J end lost 7 bases, and 20 bases lay between the germline ends. Germline V gene data show CDR1 as SGHRS and CDR2 as YFSETQ. The CDR3 runs 16 residues.

The chain combines TRBV6-1 with TRBJ1-2; D is uncertain. Trimming pared 2 bases from V and 4 bases from J, leaving 14 bases between. This CDR3 spans 15 amino acids. The V gene's germline CDR1 is MNHNS and CDR2 SASEGT. DNA for the CDR3: TGTGCCAGCAGTGAAAGGCTCGTGAGTTTCTATGGCTACACCTTC. It translates to CASSERLVSFYGYTF.

This clone turned up a few times. The gene calls are TRBV7-2 and TRBJ2-3; D unclear. This CDR3 comprises 13 residues. Trimming shortened V by 2 bases and J by 4 bases, and 7 bases separated the two germline ends. CDR1 is SGHTA, CDR2 FQGNSA, per germline. CDR3 sequence: CASSLKGPDTQYF. In DNA, the CDR3 is TGTGCCAGCAGCTTAAAGGGTCCAGATACGCAGTATTTT.

This chain links TRBV27 with TRBJ2-1; maybe TRBD1 (5 bases). Looked up from germline, CDR1 is MNHEY and CDR2 is SMNVEV (reference sequence). The CDR3 has 15 residues. The V end lost 5 bases, the J end lost 3 bases, and 14 bases lay between the germline ends. The CDR3, as DNA: TGTGCCAGCAGTCCAAAACTGACAGTCTACAATGAGCAGTTCTTC. This encodes CASSPKLTVYNEQFF.

A single count supports this clone. The chain uses TRBV19 and TRBJ2-3, with D unclear. CDR3 length: 14 amino acids. Germline V gene lookup returns CDR1 LNHDA and CDR2 SQIVND (reference sequence). Between the trimmed V and J ends, which lost 3 bases and 2 bases, there was a span of 9 bases. CDR3 nucleotides: TGTGCCAGTAGTATTTCCAGAAACACAGATACGCAGTATTTT. Translated, it gives CASSISRNTDTQYF.

The chain has TRBV19 and TRBJ2-2; 9 nucleotides line up with TRBD2. The CDR3 loop spans 15 amino acids. Looked up from germline, CDR1 is LNHDA and CDR2 is SQIVND (reference sequence). Trimming removed 4 bases from V and 3 bases from J; junction bases left unmatched: 3. The CDR3 nucleotides are TGTGCCAGTAGTAGGTTAGCGGGGGACACCGGGGAGCTGTTTTTT. Its translation is CASSRLAGDTGELFF.

The chain employs TRBV4-2 and TRBJ2-1; D might be TRBD1 or TRBD2, each matching 5 bases. CDR3 length equals 13 residues. The germline V gene encodes CDR1 LGHNA and CDR2 YNFKEQ. The ends were cut back, 0 bases at V and 6 bases at J, with 6 bases in the middle. The CDR3 DNA sequence: TGTGCCAGCAGCCAAGATGGGGGCAATGAGCAGTTCTTC. This encodes CASSQDGGNEQFF.

The CDR3, as DNA: TGTGCCATCAGTGAGTCGGTGTATGAGCAGTACTTC. This translates into CAISESVYEQYF. This chain links TRBV10-3 with TRBJ2-7; no firm D call. The ends were cut back, 0 bases at V and 7 bases at J, with 7 bases in the middle. Germline V gene lookup returns CDR1 ENHRY and CDR2 SYGVKD. The CDR3 consists of 12 residues.

This clone showed up just once. The rearrangement uses TRBV14 and TRBJ2-2; D unresolved. Germline V gene sequence: CDR1 SGHDN, CDR2 FVKESK. This CDR3 region has 14 residues. V lost 3 bases and J 1 base, leaving 6 bases between the germline ends. CDR3 in amino acids: CASSQVKNTGELFF. CDR3 nucleotide sequence: TGTGCCAGCAGCCAGGTCAAGAACACCGGGGAGCTGTTTTTT.

This chain joins TRBV6-5 and TRBJ1-5, with 7 bases fitting TRBD1. The germline V gene encodes CDR1 MNHEY and CDR2 SVGAGI. Trimming took 2 bases from V and 2 from J; bases not matched to a gene: 3. This CDR3 has 15 residues. The CDR3 sequence is CASSYDGTGNQPQHF. In nucleotides, the CDR3 is TGTGCCAGCAGTTACGACGGGACAGGCAATCAGCCCCAGCATTTT.

The chain employs TRBV12-2 and TRBJ2-2; TRBD1 was called by the table and not checked on the DNA. TRBV12-2 is marked as a pseudogene. This CDR3 region has 15 residues. This CDR3 is CASRLRDRNTGELFF. Here the CDR3 DNA reads TGTGCAAGTCGCCTCCGGGACAGAAACACCGGGGAGCTGTTTTTT.

This chain uses TRBV6-6 with TRBJ2-5; 8 bases are shared with TRBD1. Germline values: CDR1 MNHNY, CDR2 SVGAGI (reference sequence). The CDR3 sequence is 14 residues long. The trim removed 6 bases at V and 5 bases at J, leaving 8 bases unmatched. CDR3 in amino acids: CASRIRGRWETQYF. Here the CDR3 DNA reads TGTGCCAGCAGGATCAGGGGGCGGTGGGAGACCCAGTACTTC.

The chain recombines TRBV19 with TRBJ1-1; D is uncertain. CDR1 is LNHDA, CDR2 SQIVND, per germline (reference sequence). The CDR3 totals 14 residues. V was shortened by 5 bases and J by 1 base, with 11 bases between the two germline ends. The CDR3 sequence is CASSSPPENTEAFF. The CDR3 nucleotides are TGTGCCAGTAGTTCCCCGCCCGAGAACACTGAAGCTTTCTTT.

V and J are TRBV5-5 and TRBJ2-7; D may be TRBD1 (6 bases). Per the germline V gene, CDR1 is SGHKS and CDR2 is YYEKEE (reference sequence). V was clipped by 4 bases and J by 4 bases, with 9 bases between them. The CDR3 contains 12 residues. The CDR3 region is CASSRTAYEQYF. The CDR3 nucleotides read TGTGCCAGCAGCAGGACAGCTTACGAGCAGTACTTC.

V is TRBV7-2 and J is TRBJ1-2; a weak D match, TRBD1 (5 bases). The germline CDR1 and CDR2 sequences are SGHTA and FQGNSA. CDR3 size: 14 residues. Trimming took off 2 bases at V and 8 bases at J, with 15 bases between the two ends. CDR3 sequence reads: CASSLRRELEGYTF. The CDR3 nucleotides are TGTGCCAGCAGCTTACGCAGGGAGCTAGAGGGCTACACCTTC.

The chain couples TRBV21-1 to TRBJ2-7; the D call TRBD1 from the table was never checked on the DNA. TRBV21-1 is tagged as a pseudogene. The CDR3 is 16 amino acids. The CDR3 nucleotides are TGTGCCAGCAGCAAAGCACAGTTGACCGCCCCCTACGAGCAGTACTTC. This translates into CASSKAQLTAPYEQYF.

The chain couples TRBV30 to TRBJ2-7, with 8 bases fitting TRBD2. The ends lost 8 bases at V and 1 base at J; junction bases unmatched: 16. Per the germline V gene, CDR1 is GTSNPN and CDR2 is SVGIG (reference sequence). The CDR3 runs to 16 residues. The CDR3 reads CARMAAGTGGSYEQYF. The CDR3 DNA reads TGTGCCCGTATGGCCGCCGGGACGGGGGGGTCCTACGAGCAGTACTTC.

This chain connects TRBV10-3 to TRBJ2-1; 15 bases agree with TRBD2. Trimming removed 3 bases from V and 4 bases from J; junction bases left unmatched: 4. The V gene's germline CDR1 is ENHRY and CDR2 SYGVKD. CDR3 length: 17 residues. The CDR3 loop reads CAISDRTSGGAYNEQFF. The CDR3 region has the DNA TGTGCCATCAGTGATAGGACTAGCGGGGGGGCTTACAATGAGCAGTTCTTC.